This T cell receptor (beta chain) stems from a study of blood T cells in healthy people across ages. General study findings and limits: More naive CD4+ cells and higher diversity were found in long-lived than in aged donors.

The CDR3 loop spans 15 amino acids. CDR1 is MDHEN, CDR2 SYDVKM, per germline. The V end was cut by 6 bases, the J end by 6 bases, with 17 bases between. On this clonotype itself: Its target is unknown.

Next came a second PCR, run for about 7 to 12 cycles, which used a sample-barcoded 5' primer along with a J-beta primer mix. Through a template-switch adaptor with 12 random nucleotides, each cDNA molecule received a tag. TCRdb fed the 5' RACE reads into MiXCR, producing one record per CDR3 protein. The profile shows about 2 million distinct CDR3 sequences, around 48% of them singletons. This receptor was identified in a woman aged 40 to 50 in good health. The chain carries TRBV28 and TRBJ2-2; unclear D gene. The sample consisted of blood. The CDR3 coding sequence is TGTGCCAGCAGGATCGTTCGACTGACCCCCGGGGAGCTGTTTTTT. This translates into CASRIVRLTPGELFF.